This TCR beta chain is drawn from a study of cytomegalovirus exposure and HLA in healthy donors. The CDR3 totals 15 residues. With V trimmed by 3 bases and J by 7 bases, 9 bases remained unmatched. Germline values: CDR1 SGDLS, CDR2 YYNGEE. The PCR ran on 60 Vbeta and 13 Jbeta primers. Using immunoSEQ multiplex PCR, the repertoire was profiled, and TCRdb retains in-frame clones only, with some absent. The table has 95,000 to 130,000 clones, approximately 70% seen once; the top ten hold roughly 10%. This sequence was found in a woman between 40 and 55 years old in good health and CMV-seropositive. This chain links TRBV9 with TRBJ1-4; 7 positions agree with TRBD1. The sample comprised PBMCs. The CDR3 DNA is TGTGCCAGCAGCGCCTACGGGACAGAGCTTGAAAAACTGTTTTTT. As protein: CASSAYGTELEKLFF.